The present T cell receptor beta chain was sequenced within a study of T-cell memory formation after mild COVID-19. Notes on the study in general: Whether day 37 second-wave clones are SARS-CoV-2-specific was not confirmed. Some SARS-CoV-2-responding clones were already detected in memory before infection.

Each CDR3 protein gets one entry after TCRdb re-called the 5' RACE reads with MiXCR. The profile shows some 68,000 distinct CDR3 sequences, 16% of them singletons. On this clonotype: Its antigen remains unidentified.

The CDR3 loop spans 14 amino acids. Trimming pared 4 bases from V and 0 bases from J, leaving 10 bases between. From germline, CDR1 is SQVTM and CDR2 ANQGSEA. This clonotype was obtained from an adult woman who had mild COVID-19 (a few samples of this study predate the infection). Cell type and time point are not known. Material for sequencing was PBMCs or a T cell subset sorted from them (not recorded which). The genes are TRBV29-1 and TRBJ2-1; D is unclear. In nucleotides, the CDR3 is TGCAGCGTTGGACTTCTGAGCTCCTACAATGAGCAGTTCTTC. Its protein is CSVGLLSSYNEQFF.